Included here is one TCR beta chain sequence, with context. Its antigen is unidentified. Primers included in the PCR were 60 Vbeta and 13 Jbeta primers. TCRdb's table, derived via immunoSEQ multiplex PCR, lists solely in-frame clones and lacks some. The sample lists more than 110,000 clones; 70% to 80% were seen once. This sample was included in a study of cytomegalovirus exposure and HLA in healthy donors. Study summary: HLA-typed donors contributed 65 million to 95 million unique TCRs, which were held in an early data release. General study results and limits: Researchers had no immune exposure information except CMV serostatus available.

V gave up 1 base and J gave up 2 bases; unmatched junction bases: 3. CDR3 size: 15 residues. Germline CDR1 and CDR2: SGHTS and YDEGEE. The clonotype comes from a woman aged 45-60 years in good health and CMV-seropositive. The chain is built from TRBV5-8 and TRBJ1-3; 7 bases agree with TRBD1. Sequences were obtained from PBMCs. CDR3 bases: TGTGCCAGCAGCTTGCAGGGGGAGACTGGAAACACCATATATTTT. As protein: CASSLQGETGNTIYF.